This TCR beta chain was recorded in a study of human T cells and chemical hapten exposure. TCRdb re-called the RACE reads through MiXCR, storing one row per CDR3 protein. The table records tens of thousands of distinct CDR3 sequences, more than 7.5% of them present only once. Time point given: pre-sensitization, week 0. Treatment: therapeutic diphenylcyclopropenone sensitization with weekly scalp DPC. Findings and caveats of the study: Since the donors had alopecia, their immune response may not be the same as that of healthy people.

This clonotype was detected a few times. What it binds is unknown. With 4 bases clipped from V and 8 bases from J, the junction kept 9 bases outside the gene matches. This CDR3 region has 16 residues. CDR1 is SGHRS and CDR2 is YFSETQ in the germline V gene. This material consisted of whole blood, taken in connection with sensitization to the hapten diphenylcyclopropenone (DPC). The clonotype comes from a man between 40 and 49 years old with alopecia areata. Some clones in this sample may be carry-over from other donors' samples. V usage is TRBV5-1 and J usage is TRBJ1-4; 12 bases align to TRBD1. The CDR3 is CASSEGTGGAVEKLFF. The CDR3 coding sequence is TGCGCCAGCAGCGAAGGGACAGGGGGCGCAGTAGAAAAACTGTTTTTT.